These 4 T cell receptor beta chains share one sample of origin, sequenced in a study of control samples from healthy donors and cancer patients. The assay was immunoSEQ multiplex PCR, and TCRdb's table has in-frame clones only and misses some. The sample lists approximately 100,000 clones, 85% to 90% occurring once. Material for sequencing was blood. The receptor source for this set is a woman aged 45-65 years in good health.

The V gene is TRBV7-3, the J gene TRBJ2-3; TRBD2 is a possible D gene (5 bases). Trimming stripped 1 base from V and 5 bases from J, with 19 bases between. The germline CDR1 and CDR2 sequences are SGHTA and FQGTGA. The CDR3 sequence is 17 residues long. The CDR3 region has the DNA TGTGCCAGCAGCTTAATCGGGCCGACGCAACGGGGAGATACGCAGTATTTT. Residues: CASSLIGPTQRGDTQYF. Using reference TRBV7-3 and TRBJ2-3 for the parts outside the CDR3, the full variable domain is GAGVSQTPSNKVTEKGKYVELRCDPISGHTALYWYRQSLGQGPEFLIYFQGTGAADDSGLPNDRFFAVRPEGSVSTLKIQRTERGDSAVYLCASSLIGPTQRGDTQYFGPGTRLTVL.

The chain joins TRBV5-1 to TRBJ1-4; D is perhaps TRBD1 (6 bases). V was trimmed by 1 base and J by 14 bases, leaving 18 bases between them. There are 14 residues in the CDR3. CDR1 SGHRS and CDR2 YFSETQ come from the germline V gene. The CDR3 protein is CASSLRTDQPLLFF. CDR3 bases: TGCGCCAGCAGCTTGCGGACAGACCAACCACTTCTGTTTTTT.

This clone was detected a few times. The genes are TRBV5-1 and TRBJ2-1; 8 positions match TRBD2. The CDR3 totals 15 residues. Germline CDR1 is SGHRS and CDR2 is YFSETQ. V lost 0 bases, J lost 9 bases, and 8 bases stayed unmatched. This CDR3 reads CASSLGIGRAAEQFF. The CDR3 bases are TGCGCCAGCAGCTTGGGTATCGGGAGGGCCGCTGAGCAGTTCTTC.

The V gene is TRBV5-1, the J gene TRBJ2-2; weak D call: TRBD2 (5 bases). The germline V gene encodes CDR1 SGHRS and CDR2 YFSETQ. CDR3 length: 16 residues. Between the trimmed V and J ends, which lost 1 base and 4 bases, there was a span of 14 bases. CDR3 in amino acids: CASSLTALLGTGELFF. CDR3 bases: TGCGCCAGCAGCTTGACAGCCCTACTAGGCACCGGGGAGCTGTTTTTT.